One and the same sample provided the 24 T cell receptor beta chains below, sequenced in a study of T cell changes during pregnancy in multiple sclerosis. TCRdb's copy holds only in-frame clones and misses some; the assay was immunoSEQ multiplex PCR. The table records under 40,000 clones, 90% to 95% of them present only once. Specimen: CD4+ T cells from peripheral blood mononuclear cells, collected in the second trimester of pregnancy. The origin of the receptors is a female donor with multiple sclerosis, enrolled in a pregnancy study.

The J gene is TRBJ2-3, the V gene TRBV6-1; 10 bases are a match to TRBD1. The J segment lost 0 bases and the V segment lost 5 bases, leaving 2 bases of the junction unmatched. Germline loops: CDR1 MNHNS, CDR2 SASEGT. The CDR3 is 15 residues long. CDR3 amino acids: CASSRQGASTDTQYF. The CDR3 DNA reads TGTGCCAGCAGTAGACAGGGGGCTAGCACAGATACGCAGTATTTT.

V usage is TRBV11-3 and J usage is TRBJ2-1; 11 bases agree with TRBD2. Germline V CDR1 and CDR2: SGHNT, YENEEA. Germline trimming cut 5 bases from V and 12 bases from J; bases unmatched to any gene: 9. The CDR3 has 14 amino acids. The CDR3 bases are TGTGCCAGCAGCCAAACTAGCGGGAGACTAGGGCAGTTCTTC. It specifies CASSQTSGRLGQFF.

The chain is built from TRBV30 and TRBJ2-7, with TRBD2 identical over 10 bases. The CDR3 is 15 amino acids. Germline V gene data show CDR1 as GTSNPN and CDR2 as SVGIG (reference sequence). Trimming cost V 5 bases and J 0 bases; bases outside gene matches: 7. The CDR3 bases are TGTGCCTGGGAGAGAGCGGGGGGGACCTCCTACGAGCAGTACTTC. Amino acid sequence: CAWERAGGTSYEQYF.

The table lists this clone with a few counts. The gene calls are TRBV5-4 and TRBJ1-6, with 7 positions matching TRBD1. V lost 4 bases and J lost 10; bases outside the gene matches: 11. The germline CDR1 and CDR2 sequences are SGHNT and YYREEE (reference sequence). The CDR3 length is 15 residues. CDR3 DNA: TGTGCCAGCAGCCCACTCGACAGGGATGGGTCACCCCTCCACTTT. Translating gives CASSPLDRDGSPLHF.

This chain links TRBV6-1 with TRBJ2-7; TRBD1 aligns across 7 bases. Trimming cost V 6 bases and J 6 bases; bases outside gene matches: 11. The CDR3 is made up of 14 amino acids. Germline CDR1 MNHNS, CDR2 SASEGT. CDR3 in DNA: TGTGCCAGCAGGAAACCGGGACAGATTTTCGAGCAGTACTTC. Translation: CASRKPGQIFEQYF.

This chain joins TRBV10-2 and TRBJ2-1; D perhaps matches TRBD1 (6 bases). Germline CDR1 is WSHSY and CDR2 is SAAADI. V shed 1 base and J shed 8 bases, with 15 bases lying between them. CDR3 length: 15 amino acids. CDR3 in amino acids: CASSEWQGRRDEQFF. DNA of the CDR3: TGCGCCAGCAGTGAGTGGCAGGGGCGGCGGGATGAGCAGTTCTTC.

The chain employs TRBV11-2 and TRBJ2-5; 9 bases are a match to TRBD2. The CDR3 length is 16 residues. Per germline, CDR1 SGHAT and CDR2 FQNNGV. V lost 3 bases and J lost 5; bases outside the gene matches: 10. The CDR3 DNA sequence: TGTGCCAGCAGCTTGACTAGCGGCGGGGGGGCGGAGACCCAGTACTTC. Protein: CASSLTSGGGAETQYF.

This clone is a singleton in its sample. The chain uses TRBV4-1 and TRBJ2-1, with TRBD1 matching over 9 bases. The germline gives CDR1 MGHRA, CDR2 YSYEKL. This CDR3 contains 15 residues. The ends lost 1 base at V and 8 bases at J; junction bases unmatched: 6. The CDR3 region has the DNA TGCGCCAGCAGCCAAGGGACAGGGGTTTTCTATGAGCAGTTCTTC. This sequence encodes CASSQGTGVFYEQFF.

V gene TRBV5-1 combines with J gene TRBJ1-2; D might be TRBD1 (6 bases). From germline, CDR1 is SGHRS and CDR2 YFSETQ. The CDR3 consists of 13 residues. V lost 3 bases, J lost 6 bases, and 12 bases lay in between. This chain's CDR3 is CASSSTGSNGYTF. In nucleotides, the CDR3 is TGCGCCAGCAGCTCAACAGGGTCCAATGGCTACACCTTC. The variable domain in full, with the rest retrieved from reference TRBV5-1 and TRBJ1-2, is KAGVTQTPRYLIKTRGQQVTLSCSPISGHRSVSWYQQTPGQGLQFLFEYFSETQRNKGNFPGRFSGRQFSNSRSEMNVSTLELGDSALYLCASSSTGSNGYTFGSGTRLTVV.

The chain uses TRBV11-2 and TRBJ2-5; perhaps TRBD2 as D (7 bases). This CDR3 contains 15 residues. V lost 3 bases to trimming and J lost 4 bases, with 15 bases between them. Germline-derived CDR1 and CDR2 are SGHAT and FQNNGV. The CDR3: CASSFGWGGLETQYF. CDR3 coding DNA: TGTGCCAGCAGCTTCGGTTGGGGGGGCTTAGAGACCCAGTACTTC.

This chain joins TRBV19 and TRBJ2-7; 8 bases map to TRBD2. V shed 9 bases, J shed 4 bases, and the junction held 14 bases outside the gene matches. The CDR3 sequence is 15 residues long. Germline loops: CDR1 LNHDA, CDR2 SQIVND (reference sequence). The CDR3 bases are TGTGCCAGCCAAGACCTGAGTAGCGGGGCTTACGAGCAGTACTTC. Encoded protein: CASQDLSSGAYEQYF.

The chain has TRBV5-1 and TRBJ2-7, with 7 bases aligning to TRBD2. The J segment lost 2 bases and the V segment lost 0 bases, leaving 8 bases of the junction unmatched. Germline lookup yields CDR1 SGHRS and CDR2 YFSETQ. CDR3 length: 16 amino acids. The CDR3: CASSLDSTSRTYEQYF. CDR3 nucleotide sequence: TGCGCCAGCAGCTTGGATTCGACTAGCCGAACCTACGAGCAGTACTTC.

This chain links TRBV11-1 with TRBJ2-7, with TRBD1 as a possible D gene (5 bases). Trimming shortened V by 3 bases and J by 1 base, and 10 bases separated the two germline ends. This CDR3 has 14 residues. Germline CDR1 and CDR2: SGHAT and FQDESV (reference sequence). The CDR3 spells CASSLSQGSYEQYF. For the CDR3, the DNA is TGTGCCAGCAGCTTGTCGCAGGGATCCTACGAGCAGTACTTC.

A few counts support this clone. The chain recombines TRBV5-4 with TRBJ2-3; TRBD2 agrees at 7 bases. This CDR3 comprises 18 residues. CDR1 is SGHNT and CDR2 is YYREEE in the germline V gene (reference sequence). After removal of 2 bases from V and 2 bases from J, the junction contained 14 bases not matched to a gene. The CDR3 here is CASSLTTTSEGPTDTQYF. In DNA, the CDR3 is TGTGCCAGCAGCTTAACAACTACTAGCGAGGGCCCCACAGATACGCAGTATTTT.

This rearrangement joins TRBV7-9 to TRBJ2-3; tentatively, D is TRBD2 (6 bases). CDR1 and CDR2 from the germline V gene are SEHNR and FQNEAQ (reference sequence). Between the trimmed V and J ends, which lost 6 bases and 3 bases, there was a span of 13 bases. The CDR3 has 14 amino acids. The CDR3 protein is CASSPLGGTDTQYF. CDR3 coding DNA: TGTGCCAGCAGTCCCCTGGGGGGTACAGATACGCAGTATTTT.

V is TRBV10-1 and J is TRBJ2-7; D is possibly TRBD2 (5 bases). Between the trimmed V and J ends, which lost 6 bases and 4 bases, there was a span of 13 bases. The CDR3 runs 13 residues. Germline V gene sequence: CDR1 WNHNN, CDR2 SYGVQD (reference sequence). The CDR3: CASSPRGPYEQYF. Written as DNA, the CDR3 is TGCGCCAGCAGCCCCAGAGGGCCGTACGAGCAGTACTTC.

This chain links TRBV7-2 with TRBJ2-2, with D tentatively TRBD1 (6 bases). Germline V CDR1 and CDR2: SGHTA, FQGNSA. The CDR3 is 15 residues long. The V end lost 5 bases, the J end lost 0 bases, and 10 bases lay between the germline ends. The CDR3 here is CASSPRQANTGELFF. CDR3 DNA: TGTGCCAGCAGCCCCCGACAGGCGAACACCGGGGAGCTGTTTTTT.

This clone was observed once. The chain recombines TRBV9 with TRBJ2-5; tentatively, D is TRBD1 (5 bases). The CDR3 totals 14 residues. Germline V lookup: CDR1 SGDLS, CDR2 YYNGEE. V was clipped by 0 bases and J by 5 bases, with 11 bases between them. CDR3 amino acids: CASSVGGAWETQYF. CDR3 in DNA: TGTGCCAGCAGCGTAGGTGGGGCGTGGGAGACCCAGTACTTC.

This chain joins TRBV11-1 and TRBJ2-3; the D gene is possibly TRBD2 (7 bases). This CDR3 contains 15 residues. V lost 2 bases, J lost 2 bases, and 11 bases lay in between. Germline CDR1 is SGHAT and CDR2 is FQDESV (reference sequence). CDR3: CASSLRGGHTDTQYF. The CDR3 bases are TGTGCCAGCAGCTTAAGGGGGGGCCACACAGATACGCAGTATTTT.

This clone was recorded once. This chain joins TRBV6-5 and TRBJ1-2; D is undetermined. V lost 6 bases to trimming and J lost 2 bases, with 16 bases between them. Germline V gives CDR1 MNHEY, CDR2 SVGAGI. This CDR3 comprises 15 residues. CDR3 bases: TGTGCCAGCAGCCCGAGGGTCCATCCCAACTATGGCTACACCTTC. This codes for CASSPRVHPNYGYTF.

The CDR3 bases are TGTGCCAGCAGCTCGAGGACAGGGCTGGATGAGCAGTTCTTC. Protein sequence: CASSSRTGLDEQFF. The rearrangement joins TRBV7-2 to TRBJ2-1; 8 bases map to TRBD1. Per germline, CDR1 SGHTA and CDR2 FQGNSA. V lost 4 bases to trimming and J lost 8 bases; unmatched junction nucleotides: 7. The CDR3 length is 14 residues.

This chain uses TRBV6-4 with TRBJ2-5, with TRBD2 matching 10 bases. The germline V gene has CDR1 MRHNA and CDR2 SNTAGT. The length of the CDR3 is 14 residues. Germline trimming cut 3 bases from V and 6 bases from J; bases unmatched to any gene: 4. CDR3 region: CASSETSGMKTQYF. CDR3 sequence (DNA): TGTGCCAGCAGTGAAACTAGCGGGATGAAGACCCAGTACTTC.

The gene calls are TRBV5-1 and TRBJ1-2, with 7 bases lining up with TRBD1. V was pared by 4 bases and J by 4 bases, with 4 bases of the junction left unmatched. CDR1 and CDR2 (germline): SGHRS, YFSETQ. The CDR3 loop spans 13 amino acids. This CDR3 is CASSEGAGYGYTF. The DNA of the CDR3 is TGCGCCAGCAGCGAGGGGGCGGGCTATGGCTACACCTTC.

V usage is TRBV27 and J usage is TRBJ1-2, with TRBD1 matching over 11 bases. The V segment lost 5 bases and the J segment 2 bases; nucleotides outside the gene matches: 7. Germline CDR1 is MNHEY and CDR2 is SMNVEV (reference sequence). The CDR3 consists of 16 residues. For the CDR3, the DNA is TGTGCCAGCAGTCCGTGGACAGGGGGCCAGAACTATGGCTACACCTTC. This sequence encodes CASSPWTGGQNYGYTF.